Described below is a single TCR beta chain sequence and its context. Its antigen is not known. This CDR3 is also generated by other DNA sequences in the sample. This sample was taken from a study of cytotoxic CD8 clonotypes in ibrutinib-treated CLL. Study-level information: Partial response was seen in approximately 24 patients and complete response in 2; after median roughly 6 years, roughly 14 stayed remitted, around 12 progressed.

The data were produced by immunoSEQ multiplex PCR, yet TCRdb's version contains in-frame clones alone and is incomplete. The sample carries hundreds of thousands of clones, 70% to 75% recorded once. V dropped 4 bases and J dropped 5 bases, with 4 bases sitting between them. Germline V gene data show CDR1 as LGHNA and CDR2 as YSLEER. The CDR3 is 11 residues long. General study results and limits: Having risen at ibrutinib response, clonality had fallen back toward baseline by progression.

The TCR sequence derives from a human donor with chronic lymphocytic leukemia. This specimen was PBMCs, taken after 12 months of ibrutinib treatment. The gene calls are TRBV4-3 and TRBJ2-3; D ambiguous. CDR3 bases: TGCGCCAGCAGCCTCAGAGATACGCAGTATTTT. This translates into CASSLRDTQYF.